This T cell receptor beta chain was sequenced during a study of cytomegalovirus exposure and HLA in healthy donors. Study information: The same platform was used for the 100 to 150 validation repertoires and the roughly 640 first-cohort repertoires, a later analysis reported. Whole-study results and caveats: Later, an analysis found that TCR clusters from the first cohort tended to co-occur in the 95 to 150 validation repertoires.

As for this clone: Its antigen is not known.

Generated by immunoSEQ multiplex PCR, the TCRdb table keeps only in-frame clones and is missing some. The table includes some 240,000 clones, around 85% detected once. The CDR3 runs to 15 residues. Germline V gene sequence: CDR1 MGHRA, CDR2 YSYEKL. V trimming: 1 base; J trimming: 1 base; junction bases outside the gene matches: 3. This rearrangement joins TRBV4-1 to TRBJ1-1; 7 nucleotides line up with TRBD1. The receptor was derived from a young woman in good health and CMV-seropositive. The specimen sequenced was PBMCs. This chain's CDR3 is CASSQVSGGNTEAFF. CDR3 bases: TGCGCCAGCAGCCAAGTCTCAGGGGGGAACACTGAAGCTTTCTTT.